The T cell receptor beta chain described here comes from a study of CD8 T cells in Susac syndrome. Study observations and caveats: An acknowledgment was made by the study that its TCR sequencing and HLA analysis involved relatively few individuals. In total CD8+ repertoires, approximately 17 Susac-specific public clones were found, and in CD8+ TEMRA repertoires, five were found.

TEMRA cells were FACS-enriched, while CD8+ and CD4+ T cells were negatively isolated. It was with random hexamers that about 0.45 to 1 ug RNA was reverse transcribed. An immunoSEQ multiplex PCR amplified TCR beta CDR3 over 54 Vbeta and 13 Jbeta. One entry per CDR3 protein, called by TCRdb with MiXCR from the immunoSEQ multiplex PCR reads. This sample has under 90,000 distinct CDR3 sequences, with approximately 95% found just once. Turning to this clonotype: Its antigen is still unknown.

The CDR3 consists of 15 residues. Germline trimming cut 4 bases from V and 6 bases from J; bases unmatched to any gene: 9. Germline V gene data show CDR1 as SGHAT and CDR2 as FQNNGV. The chain recombines TRBV11-2 with TRBJ2-7, with 10 positions matching TRBD1. Sequencing input: CD8+ T cells from PBMCs. This sequence was found in a human donor with Susac syndrome. This CDR3 is CASSSRDRGVGEQYF. CDR3 bases: TGTGCCAGCAGCTCCCGGGACAGGGGAGTGGGCGAGCAGTACTTC.